These 10 T cell receptor beta chains were sequenced from one sample in a study of tumor-infiltrating lymphocytes in primary liver carcinoma. Starting material of about 0.45 ug total RNA yielded TCR beta cDNA via a constant-region primer. Employing slightly modified ARM-PCR, three nested multiplex PCR rounds were run, and these gave rise to the TCR beta libraries. The two initial PCR rounds, nine to eleven cycles each, used TRBV1-TRBV30 forward and C-beta reverse primers. Each CDR3 protein is one row after TCRdb ran MiXCR on the multiplex PCR reads. Here the sample spans approximately 310,000 distinct CDR3 sequences, more than 55% being singletons. Unsorted whole blood supplied the blood RNA, and germline DNA was isolated too. Sequencing was carried out using peripheral blood. These receptors came from a middle-aged man with primary liver carcinoma and hepatitis B virus infection.

About this clonotype: Because the CDR3 is missing its conserved closing phenylalanine or tryptophan, this is likely a read error. The chain is built from TRBV11-3 and TRBJ2-1, with D hard to call. The ends were cut back, 1 base at V and 2 bases at J, with 6 bases in the middle. CDR1 SGHNT and CDR2 YENEEA come from the germline V gene. The CDR3 spans 14 residues. The CDR3 DNA reads as TGTGCCAGCAGCTTAGGAGAGGCCTACAATGAGCAGTTCCTC. This codes for CASSLGEAYNEQFL.

As concerns this clonotype: Its ends do not fully match the called genes, so a read error is possible. The chain links TRBV12-3 or TRBV12-4 to TRBJ2-7; D unresolved. This CDR3 contains 14 residues. The CDR3 reads CASSPQRSSYERYF. The DNA of the CDR3 is TGTGCCAGCAGCCCTCAGAGGAGCTCCTACGAGCGGTACTTC.

The chain employs TRBV30 and TRBJ2-5; D possibly corresponds to TRBD2 (5 bases). The germline V gene has CDR1 GTSNPN and CDR2 SVGIG (reference sequence). The CDR3 totals 13 residues. V was cut by 1 base and J by 0 bases, with 6 bases left in between. The CDR3 nucleotides read TGTGCCTGGAGTGGGCGGGACCAAGAGACCCAGTACTTC. The encoded protein is CAWSGRDQETQYF.

As for this clonotype: An end of the junction differs from the germline gene, which may be a read error. This rearrangement joins TRBV6-6 to TRBJ1-2; 8 nucleotides agree with TRBD1. Germline CDR1 reads MNHNY; CDR2 reads SVGAGI (reference sequence). This CDR3 contains 13 residues. The CDR3 loop reads CASTLGTGYGCTF. The DNA for the CDR3 is TGTGCCAGCACCCTAGGGACAGGATATGGCTGCACCTTC.

This chain uses TRBV24-1 with TRBJ2-6; D remains unclear. CDR1 KGHDR and CDR2 SFDVKD come from the germline V gene. The V and J ends lost 4 bases and 1 base respectively, with 4 bases between them. There are 14 residues in the CDR3. CDR3 loop: CATSDSSGANVLTF. The DNA of the CDR3 is TGTGCCACCAGTGACAGTTCTGGGGCCAACGTCCTGACTTTC.

With respect to this clonotype: A read error may account for a junction end that differs from germline. The chain links TRBV11-3 to TRBJ1-1; D unclear. The germline gives CDR1 SGHNT, CDR2 YENEEA. This CDR3 is built from 14 residues. DNA for the CDR3: TGTACCAGCAGCCCGGGGTGCAGTTTCACTGAAGCTTTCTTT. Amino acids: CTSSPGCSFTEAFF.

The chain combines TRBV28 with TRBJ1-2; 8 nucleotides align to TRBD1. The CDR3 sequence is 16 residues long. With 5 bases clipped from V and 0 bases from J, the junction kept 8 bases outside the gene matches. From germline, CDR1 is MDHEN and CDR2 SYDVKM. Written as DNA, the CDR3 is TGTGCCAGCAGTGCCGGGACAGGAATCGCTAACTATGGCTACACCTTC. This translates into CASSAGTGIANYGYTF.

For this clonotype: Possible read error: a much larger clone is one base away. The chain recombines TRBV10-3 with TRBJ1-2; D remains ambiguous. This CDR3 has 13 amino acids. CDR1 and CDR2 from the germline V gene are ENHRY and SYGVKD. Here the CDR3 DNA reads TGTGCCATCATGAGGGAGAGAAACTGTGGCTACACCTTC. Translated, it gives CAIMRERNCGYTF.

The chain carries TRBV12-3 or TRBV12-4 and TRBJ2-7; 9 bases are shared with TRBD1. With V trimmed by 3 bases and J by 9 bases, 9 bases remained unmatched. This CDR3 has 14 residues. DNA of the CDR3: TGTGCCAGCAGTTTTGGGACAGGGCCGAGGGGGCAGTACTTC. This gives the protein CASSFGTGPRGQYF.

Worth noting for this clonotype: A read error is possible here, since a much larger clone lies one base away. The V and J genes are TRBV5-5 and TRBJ1-5, with 9 bases that match TRBD1. Germline loops: CDR1 SGHKS, CDR2 YYEKEE (reference sequence). The CDR3 runs 17 residues. V was pared by 1 base and J by 2 bases, with 7 bases of the junction left unmatched. DNA of the CDR3: TGTGCCAGCAGCTTGACCGGGACAGGGTTTGGCAATCAGCCCCAGCATTTT. Amino acid sequence: CASSLTGTGFGNQPQHF.